This T cell receptor beta chain appears in the sequencing data of a study of T cells in Graves' hyperthyroidism and ophthalmopathy. The investigators amplified TCR beta CDR3 regions from RNA transcripts. The study used the HTBI primer set for a first-round RT-PCR of the TCR CDR3. TCRdb passed the multiplex PCR reads through MiXCR, listing each CDR3 protein once. Of approximately 400,000 distinct CDR3 sequences in the sample, under 15% were seen once. This clonotype has just one count. Losses at the gene ends were 5 bases for V and 9 bases for J; bases not matched to a gene: 10. This CDR3 region has 15 residues. Per germline, CDR1 PRHDT and CDR2 FYEKMQ (reference sequence).

The specimen was blood. This TCR derives from a woman under 40 with Graves' hyperthyroidism. This chain connects TRBV13 to TRBJ2-2; 9 bases align to TRBD1. The CDR3 sequence is CASSLRDRAGRELFF. DNA for the CDR3: TGTGCCAGCAGCCTCCGGGACAGGGCGGGCAGGGAGCTGTTTTTT. Full variable domain (outside the CDR3, taken from reference TRBV13 and TRBJ2-2): AAGVIQSPRHLIKEKRETATLKCYPIPRHDTVYWYQQGPGQDPQFLISFYEKMQSDKGSIPDRFSAQQFSDYHSELNMSSLELGDSALYFCASSLRDRAGRELFFGEGSRLTVL.